The text below deals with one T cell receptor beta chain. This clone has a single count. Its antigen is not yet known. No base quality values were provided; no much bigger clone lies one nucleotide off. The sample belongs to a study of blood T cell repertoires in COVID-19 (dated by TCRdb to 2018 to 2020). Notes on the research overall: Collaborator samples came from the United States, Italy and Spain and covered acute and convalescent phases of COVID-19. The prospective study material was composed of cDNA or gDNA derived from T cells, B-cell-depleted T cells, or PBMCs. The repertoires were released in a freely available public database intended as a resource for research on the immune response to SARS-CoV-2. Subjects who had been exposed to COVID-19, were actively infected with it, or had recovered from it provided the deeply sampled blood TCRbeta repertoires that made up the dataset. A de-identified subject ID, COVID-19 status, age in years and sex were almost always included in the sample metadata. Where available, HLA class I and class II types were obtained from metadata supplied by the sample provider rather than from assay-based typing. Samples came from the ongoing ImmuneRACE study (first 160 participants) plus 1,254 subjects from 6 global collaborators.

Clipping removes 7 bases from V and 6 bases from J, with 9 as the unmatched junction base count. The germline V gene (reference sequence) specifies LNHDA as CDR1 and SQIVND as CDR2. Reading from cysteine to phenylalanine, the CDR3 counts 15 amino acids. The read is trimmed to its CDR3 DNA, 45 bases read in frame from base 1. The investigation overall reported the following: The quantity of clinical and demographic metadata differed by source and by participant and was supplied without curation.

TCRbeta CDR3 regions were amplified from genomic DNA by means of the immunoSEQ Assay, a bias-controlled multiplex PCR. Per the authors' processing: The number of nucleated cells in each sample was estimated by amplification of reference gene primers within the assay. To quantify the absolute abundance of each unique TCRbeta CDR3 rearrangement, sequence reads were collapsed and filtered. Productive Simpson clonality was computed per sample as the square root of Simpson's diversity index over productive rearrangements. In TCRdb, the immuneACCESS table is reduced to in-frame sequences with V and J assigned. These tables do not hold every clone; where another copy was compared, an unresolved V gene accounts for under half, and the others remain unexplained. The DNA was the basis for D and trimming; V, J and clone size are from that table. Here the sample has some 360,000 clones; about nine tenths occur a single time. The ten most abundant clones make up 3.9% of the sample.

One collaborating source in Seattle enrolled patients during active infection and followed them longitudinally through the course of disease. Collaborating institutions collected whole blood in K2EDTA tubes following their own protocols. For TCRbeta analysis, collaborators shipped samples as frozen whole blood, isolated PBMCs, or DNA extracted from either of those sample types. This receptor was identified in an older woman with COVID-19, enrolled during active disease. The sequencing input was peripheral blood. The sequence joins TRBV19 to TRBJ2-1; 10 bases in the junction line up with TRBD1. CDR3 region: CASKSGTGVSNEQFF. The base sequence is TGTGCCAGTAAGAGTGGGACAGGGGTGAGCAATGAGCAGTTCTTC.